These 18 T cell receptor beta chains share one sample of origin, sequenced in a study of sequential checkpoint blockade in melanoma. The table came from immunoSEQ multiplex PCR; TCRdb's copy has only in-frame clones and leaves some out. Of roughly 34,000 clones in the sample, 75% to 90% were seen once. Treatment given: randomized to nivolumab then ipilimumab (arm A) or the reverse (arm B). The sequencing used CD8+ T cells sorted from blood (inferred from file names), collected from a patient given nivolumab and ipilimumab in sequence. These receptors originate from a human donor with melanoma.

This rearrangement joins TRBV4-1 to TRBJ1-5; 8 bases are shared with TRBD1. Germline CDR1 is MGHRA and CDR2 is YSYEKL. The V and J ends lost 4 bases and 3 bases, in that order; junction bases with no gene match: 8. The CDR3 is 16 residues long. The CDR3 reads CASSPRQGRNNQPQHF. The CDR3 DNA reads as TGCGCCAGCAGCCCACGACAGGGGAGGAACAATCAGCCCCAGCATTTT.

The genes are TRBV5-1 and TRBJ2-1, with TRBD2 matching over 11 bases. Germline V gives CDR1 SGHRS, CDR2 YFSETQ. This CDR3 is 16 amino acids long. V dropped 0 bases and J dropped 8; count of bases not matched to a gene: 7. The CDR3 here is CASSLAPASGGYEQFF. For the CDR3, the DNA is TGCGCCAGCAGCTTGGCCCCGGCTAGCGGGGGGTATGAGCAGTTCTTC.

The J gene is TRBJ2-5, the V gene TRBV6-5, with D possibly TRBD1 on 7 matching bases. The CDR3 loop spans 14 amino acids. Per the germline V gene, CDR1 is MNHEY and CDR2 is SVGAGI. Between the trimmed V and J ends, which lost 11 bases and 5 bases, there was a span of 21 bases. CDR3: CACGQEGASETQYF. The CDR3 DNA is TGTGCCTGCGGTCAGGAGGGGGCTTCGGAGACCCAGTACTTC.

The chain uses TRBV5-4 and TRBJ2-5; 7 positions match TRBD2. The CDR3 has 15 amino acids. Germline V lookup: CDR1 SGHNT, CDR2 YYREEE (reference sequence). V dropped 3 bases and J dropped 4; count of bases not matched to a gene: 9. The CDR3 is CASSWAAGVTETQYF. DNA for the CDR3: TGTGCCAGCAGCTGGGCGGCGGGAGTGACAGAGACCCAGTACTTC.

This clone was recorded a few times. This chain joins TRBV7-9 and TRBJ2-5; possible D gene TRBD1, 6 bases. Trimming left V 7 bases short and J 4 bases short, with 16 bases between. Looked up from germline, CDR1 is SEHNR and CDR2 is FQNEAQ (reference sequence). The CDR3 sequence is 14 residues long. CDR3 DNA sequence: TGTGCCAGCAACCGACAGGACCCAGGAGAGACCCAGTACTTC. Protein product: CASNRQDPGETQYF. The variable domain in full, completed from reference TRBV7-9 and TRBJ2-5, reads DTGVSQNPRHKITKRGQNVTFRCDPISEHNRLYWYRQTLGQGPEFLTYFQNEAQLEKSRLLSDRFSAERPKGSFSTLEIQRTEQGDSAMYLCASNRQDPGETQYFGPGTRLLVL.

The chain carries TRBV10-3 and TRBJ1-5; TRBD1 might be the D (5 bases). V gave up 4 bases and J gave up 4 bases, with 11 bases separating them. The CDR3 has 14 amino acids. Germline CDR1 and CDR2: ENHRY and SYGVKD. CDR3 sequence reads: CAISVTGGNQPQHF. The CDR3 DNA follows: TGTGCCATCAGTGTAACGGGGGGGAATCAGCCCCAGCATTTT.

The V and J genes are TRBV28 and TRBJ2-5; D might be TRBD2 (6 bases). Germline V gene data show CDR1 as MDHEN and CDR2 as SYDVKM. Trimming took off 6 bases at V and 5 bases at J, with 10 bases between the two ends. The CDR3 runs to 12 residues. CDR3 DNA: TGTGCCAGCAGGGCGGGGTTGGAGACCCAGTACTTC. This encodes CASRAGLETQYF.

Remarks on this clone: One end of the junction does not line up with germline, which may come from a read error. The chain has TRBV7-8 and TRBJ2-7; no reliable D call. The CDR3 totals 13 residues. The germline gives CDR1 SGHVS, CDR2 FQNEAQ. The CDR3: CASSLETAYEQYF. Written as DNA, the CDR3 is TGTGCTAGCAGCTTAGAAACGGCCTACGAGCAGTACTTC.

V gene TRBV4-1 combines with J gene TRBJ1-1; 9 nucleotides match TRBD1. V lost 0 bases to trimming and J lost 4 bases; unmatched junction nucleotides: 3. Germline V lookup: CDR1 MGHRA, CDR2 YSYEKL. The CDR3 is 15 amino acids. The CDR3 region has the DNA TGCGCCAGCAGCCAAGATAACAGGGGGCTCACTGAAGCTTTCTTT. Amino acids: CASSQDNRGLTEAFF.

The chain links TRBV28 to TRBJ1-5; 9 bases are shared with TRBD1. CDR3 length: 18 amino acids. Germline CDR1 reads MDHEN; CDR2 reads SYDVKM. V lost 7 bases and J lost 6; bases outside the gene matches: 19. The CDR3 reads CASNRGTGTAGRGQPQHF. The CDR3 DNA reads TGTGCCAGCAATAGGGGGACAGGGACGGCGGGGAGGGGTCAGCCCCAGCATTTT.

This clone appeared a single time. The chain links TRBV6-5 to TRBJ1-1; TRBD1 is a possible D gene (5 bases). Germline V CDR1 and CDR2: MNHEY, SVGAGI. This CDR3 contains 12 residues. Trimming took 6 bases from V and 6 from J, leaving 11 bases between them. The CDR3 here is CASRQGTAEAFF. The CDR3 DNA reads TGTGCCAGCAGGCAGGGTACGGCTGAAGCTTTCTTT.

Turning to this clone: Germline is not matched at one junction end, which may reflect a read error. V usage is TRBV11-2 and J usage is TRBJ2-7, with D possibly matching TRBD1 (8 bases). Germline values: CDR1 SGHAT, CDR2 FQNNGV. CDR3 length: 17 residues. In nucleotides, the CDR3 is TGTGCCAGCAGCTCAATCGCCGGGGGGACCGGCCGGACAGGGAGTTGGTTC. It yields the protein CASSSIAGGTGRTGSWF.

V gene TRBV4-2 combines with J gene TRBJ2-7; a possible D gene is TRBD1 (5 bases). The CDR3 contains 13 residues. Germline CDR1 is LGHNA and CDR2 is YNFKEQ. The V gene lost 1 base and the J gene lost 3 bases, with 7 bases spanning the gap. CDR3 bases: TGTGCCAGCAGCCAAGGGGGCGGCTACGAGCAGTACTTC. Translation gives CASSQGGGYEQYF.

The CDR3 coding sequence is TGTGCCAGTAGTCGAGCGGGAGCTTACAATGAGCAGTTCTTC. It specifies CASSRAGAYNEQFF. The chain links TRBV19 to TRBJ2-1, with 8 bases lining up with TRBD2. With V trimmed by 5 bases and J by 4 bases, 4 bases remained unmatched. Germline V gene data show CDR1 as LNHDA and CDR2 as SQIVND (reference sequence). The CDR3 contains 14 residues.

The CDR3 here is CASSPYASFF. CDR3 nucleotide sequence: TGTGCCAGCAGCCCCTATGCATCTTTCTTT. V and J are TRBV11-3 and TRBJ1-1; D gene unclear. The CDR3 covers 10 residues. V was shortened by 5 bases and J by 12 bases, with 10 bases between the two germline ends. Germline lookup yields CDR1 SGHNT and CDR2 YENEEA.

This chain joins TRBV15 and TRBJ2-6, with D possibly being TRBD2 (6 bases). Looked up from germline, CDR1 is LNHNV and CDR2 is YYDKDF (reference sequence). This CDR3 is built from 17 residues. Trimming cost V 5 bases and J 0 bases, with 14 bases left between them. CDR3 residues: CATSDRDFSSGANVLTF. The CDR3 DNA reads as TGTGCCACCAGCGACCGGGACTTCAGCTCTGGGGCCAACGTCCTGACTTTC.

The chain uses TRBV5-1 and TRBJ2-2; maybe TRBD2 (5 bases). Deletions cut 2 bases from V and 6 bases from J, with 17 bases between. This CDR3 is built from 16 residues. CDR1 is SGHRS, CDR2 YFSETQ, per germline. CDR3 DNA sequence: TGCGCCAGCAGCTTCAGTAATCGGGAATTCGCCGGGGAGCTGTTTTTT. Encoded protein: CASSFSNREFAGELFF.

This clone was seen just once. The J gene is TRBJ1-6, the V gene TRBV27; the match to TRBD1 covers 8 bases. Trimming took 3 bases from V and 6 from J; bases not matched to a gene: 1. Germline V gene data show CDR1 as MNHEY and CDR2 as SMNVEV (reference sequence). There are 14 residues in the CDR3. CDR3 amino acids: CASSFQGANSPLHF. As DNA, the CDR3 is TGTGCCAGCAGTTTTCAGGGGGCTAATTCACCCCTCCACTTT.